The 17 T cell receptor beta chains listed next were all sequenced from one sample in a study of cytomegalovirus exposure and HLA in healthy donors. Researchers ran the PCR with 60 Vbeta and 13 Jbeta primers. TCRdb keeps only in-frame clones here, not all; method: immunoSEQ multiplex PCR. Of about 190,000 clones in the sample, just under 75% were seen once. The sample was PBMCs. The source is a man aged 25 to 45 in good health and CMV-seropositive.

J is TRBJ2-3 and V is TRBV7-8; D gene uncertain. The length of the CDR3 is 12 residues. The germline V gene has CDR1 SGHVS and CDR2 FQNEAQ. Trimming pared 5 bases from V and 5 bases from J, leaving 8 bases between. This chain's CDR3 is CASSPLRDTQYF. The CDR3 DNA follows: TGTGCCAGCAGCCCCCTAAGAGATACGCAGTATTTT.

Only a few counts were recorded for this clone. J is TRBJ1-1 and V is TRBV18; weak D call: TRBD1 (6 bases). V lost 2 bases to trimming and J lost 1 base, with 11 bases between them. This CDR3 region has 15 residues. CDR1 KGHSH and CDR2 LQKENI come from the germline V gene. The CDR3 sequence is CASSPRSRGNTEAFF. As DNA, the CDR3 is TGTGCCAGCTCACCAAGGAGCAGGGGGAACACTGAAGCTTTCTTT.

This clone was detected only a few times. V and J are TRBV19 and TRBJ2-3; a weak D match, TRBD2 (6 bases). V gave up 6 bases and J gave up 8 bases, with 9 bases separating them. The V gene's germline CDR1 is LNHDA and CDR2 SQIVND (reference sequence). The CDR3 loop spans 11 amino acids. CDR3 protein: CASRDYGTQYF. As DNA, the CDR3 is TGTGCCAGTAGGGACTACGGTACGCAGTATTTT. The full variable domain, rest sourced from reference TRBV19 and TRBJ2-3, is DGGITQSPKYLFRKEGQNVTLSCEQNLNHDAMYWYRQDPGQGLRLIYYSQIVNDFQKGDIAEGYSVSREKKESFPLTVTSAQKNPTAFYLCASRDYGTQYFGPGTRLTVL.

The chain is built from TRBV2 and TRBJ1-6, with TRBD1 matching over 8 bases. This CDR3 spans 15 amino acids. CDR1 and CDR2 (germline): SNHLY, FYNNEI. V shed 5 bases, J shed 3 bases, and the junction held 3 bases outside the gene matches. The CDR3 sequence: CASSFRGLYNSPLHF. The DNA of the CDR3 is TGTGCCAGCAGTTTCAGGGGGCTCTATAATTCACCCCTCCACTTT.

The J gene is TRBJ1-4, the V gene TRBV10-3; perhaps TRBD1 as D (6 bases). Germline CDR1 and CDR2: ENHRY and SYGVKD. The CDR3 contains 19 residues. Trimming stripped 0 bases from V and 5 bases from J, with 22 bases between. The CDR3 sequence: CAISESTDSDGQKNEKLFF. CDR3 sequence (DNA): TGTGCCATCAGTGAGTCGACGGACTCCGACGGACAGAAAAATGAAAAACTGTTTTTT.

This clone was observed once. One end of the junction fails to match germline, which may point to a read error. This chain connects TRBV7-2 to TRBJ2-1; the D gene is possibly TRBD1 (5 bases). The CDR3 has 14 residues. CDR1 and CDR2 from the germline V gene are SGHTA and FQGNSA. CDR3 nucleotides: TGTGCCAGCAGCCCGCGACCGTTGGACAATGAGCAGCTCTTC. As protein: CASSPRPLDNEQLF.

The chain combines TRBV28 with TRBJ1-2; 7 bases align to TRBD1. The CDR3 is made up of 13 amino acids. The germline CDR1 and CDR2 sequences are MDHEN and SYDVKM. V shed 6 bases, J shed 8 bases, and the junction held 9 bases outside the gene matches. Written as DNA, the CDR3 is TGTGCCAGCAGACCAGGGGGGCTCTTGGGCTACACCTTC. Its protein is CASRPGGLLGYTF.

The chain links TRBV29-1 to TRBJ1-6, with 8 bases fitting TRBD1. Germline loops: CDR1 SQVTM, CDR2 ANQGSEA. With V trimmed by 6 bases and J by 6 bases, 4 bases remained unmatched. The CDR3 sequence is 13 residues long. CDR3 sequence (DNA): TGCAGCGTCGCCGACAGGGGTAATTCACCCCTCCACTTT. This sequence encodes CSVADRGNSPLHF.

V usage is TRBV10-2 and J usage is TRBJ1-5; D is unclear. V was trimmed by 4 bases and J by 5 bases, leaving 9 bases between them. Germline values: CDR1 WSHSY, CDR2 SAAADI. The CDR3 extends over 13 amino acids. CDR3 nucleotide sequence: TGCGCCAGCAGTGCGGAACGGGATCAGCCCCAGCATTTT. As protein: CASSAERDQPQHF.

This sequence joins TRBV5-4 and TRBJ1-2; D is ambiguous. In germline, CDR1 is SGHNT, CDR2 YYREEE (reference sequence). The CDR3 has 12 residues. V was pared by 4 bases and J by 4 bases, with 8 bases between. The CDR3 loop is CASSPAGYGYTF. CDR3 sequence (DNA): TGTGCCAGCAGCCCTGCGGGCTATGGCTACACCTTC.

The chain recombines TRBV9 with TRBJ2-5; D is undetermined. Trimming removed 0 bases from V and 5 bases from J, with 8 bases in between. Germline V gene sequence: CDR1 SGDLS, CDR2 YYNGEE. The CDR3 runs to 13 residues. CDR3 coding DNA: TGTGCCAGCAGCGTAGTACCCGGGGAGACCCAGTACTTC. Protein: CASSVVPGETQYF. The entire variable domain, with the rest obtained from reference TRBV9 and TRBJ2-5, is as follows: DSGVTQTPKHLITATGQRVTLRCSPRSGDLSVYWYQQSLDQGLQFLIQYYNGEERAKGNILERFSAQQFPDLHSELNLSSLELGDSALYFCASSVVPGETQYFGPGTRLLVL.

J is TRBJ1-1 and V is TRBV7-9; TRBD1 matches at 11 bases. This CDR3 region has 16 residues. Germline CDR1 is SEHNR and CDR2 is FQNEAQ (reference sequence). V gave up 4 bases and J gave up 4 bases; unmatched junction bases: 8. CDR3 coding DNA: TGTGCCAGCAGCTCCGGACAGGGGGCGCGTGGCACTGAAGCTTTCTTT. It encodes CASSSGQGARGTEAFF.

The rearrangement links TRBV7-8 to TRBJ1-2; D unresolved. The V gene lost 5 bases and the J gene lost 2 bases, with 21 bases spanning the gap. Germline V gene data show CDR1 as SGHVS and CDR2 as FQNEAQ. CDR3 size: 17 residues. CDR3 DNA: TGTGCCAGCAGCCTTGCCGGGGAAGGCACCATCAACTATGGCTACACCTTC. As protein: CASSLAGEGTINYGYTF. The variable domain in full, completed from reference TRBV7-8 and TRBJ1-2, reads GAGVSQSPRYKVAKRGQDVALRCDPISGHVSLFWYQQALGQGPEFLTYFQNEAQLDKSGLPSDRFFAERPEGSVSTLKIQRTQQEDSAVYLCASSLAGEGTINYGYTFGSGTRLTVV.

This clone occurred once. The V call is TRBV28, the J call TRBJ2-3, with 11 bases matching TRBD2. From germline, CDR1 is MDHEN and CDR2 SYDVKM. The junction had 3 bases not matched to a gene; V was cut back by 6 bases and J by 1 base. The CDR3 totals 15 residues. The CDR3 spells CASRDSGRGTDTQYF. In nucleotides, the CDR3 is TGTGCCAGCAGGGATAGCGGGAGGGGCACAGATACGCAGTATTTT.

V is TRBV27 and J is TRBJ1-2, with 11 bases aligning to TRBD1. The ends lost 3 bases at V and 4 bases at J; junction bases unmatched: 4. The CDR3 spans 15 residues. The V gene's germline CDR1 is MNHEY and CDR2 SMNVEV (reference sequence). Here the CDR3 reads CASSFGQGAGYGYTF. Here the CDR3 DNA reads TGTGCCAGCAGTTTTGGACAGGGGGCGGGCTATGGCTACACCTTC.

This chain uses TRBV27 with TRBJ2-7, with 10 bases identical to TRBD2. V lost 5 bases and J lost 3; bases outside the gene matches: 4. This CDR3 is built from 14 residues. CDR1 is MNHEY and CDR2 is SMNVEV in the germline V gene (reference sequence). The CDR3 DNA reads as TGTGCCAGCAGTGGCCAGCGGGAGGGCTACGAGCAGTACTTC. It is translated as CASSGQREGYEQYF.

This clone was recorded a few times. The V call is TRBV4-3, the J call TRBJ2-1, with 9 positions matching TRBD2. The germline V gene has CDR1 LGHNA and CDR2 YSLEER. The CDR3 is 14 amino acids. Trimming at V came to 1 base and at J to 8 bases, leaving 3 bases not matched to a gene. CDR3 nucleotide sequence: TGCGCCAGCAGCCAAGTCCTAGCGGGACATGAGCAGTTCTTC. It yields the protein CASSQVLAGHEQFF.